The 22 T cell receptor beta chains below come from one sample, sequenced in a study of CXCR3-negative and CXCR3-positive naive CD8 T cells. Findings of the study overall: For CXCR3-positive naive cells, TRB CDR3s were more hydrophobic than those of CXCR3-negative naive cells.

Via 5' RACE with UMI labels, TRB cDNA libraries were prepared. From the 5' RACE reads, TCRdb lists one entry per CDR3 protein and no DNA. Its clone listing holds approximately 65,000 distinct CDR3 sequences. Their specific antigens are unknown. Input material: naive CXCR3+ CD8+ T cells from blood. Specified subset: CD45RO-CCR7+CD27+CD95- naive CD8+ T cells expressing CXCR3 (TNR3+). The origin of the receptors is a human donor in good health. Some clones in this sample may be carry-over from other donors' samples.

The genes are TRBV14 and TRBJ2-7; TCRdb gives TRBD2 as the D gene, but with no DNA this cannot be confirmed. This CDR3 has 15 residues. The germline gives CDR1 SGHDN, CDR2 FVKESK. The CDR3 sequence is CASSQDPAGGYEQYF.

The genes are TRBV28 and TRBJ2-7; lacking DNA, the TRBD1 call made by TCRdb goes unchecked. There are 20 residues in the CDR3. Looked up from germline, CDR1 is MDHEN and CDR2 is SYDVKM. The CDR3 protein is CASSLLHMIGTGGANGEQYF.

This sequence joins TRBV19 and TRBJ2-7; the TRBD1 assignment by TCRdb is unverifiable without DNA. The germline gives CDR1 LNHDA, CDR2 SQIVND (reference sequence). CDR3 length: 15 residues. CDR3 sequence reads: CASSIGQGARNEQYF.

V gene TRBV4-3 combines with J gene TRBJ2-1; without DNA, the TCRdb call of TRBD1 cannot be checked. Germline CDR1 reads LGHNA; CDR2 reads YSLEER. This CDR3 spans 13 amino acids. The CDR3: CASSQDRDNEQFF.

The chain's CDR3 is CSVVLTGETYEQYF. V gene TRBV29-1 combines with J gene TRBJ2-7; TCRdb lists TRBD1, though no DNA is available to test this call. There are 14 residues in the CDR3. Germline V gene data show CDR1 as SQVTM and CDR2 as ANQGSEA.

V gene TRBV11-1 combines with J gene TRBJ2-7; TCRdb reports TRBD1, a call that lacks DNA to check it against. This CDR3 region has 16 residues. CDR1 and CDR2 (germline): SGHAT, FQDESV (reference sequence). Here the CDR3 reads CASSQLRTGDSYEQYF.

V is TRBV2 and J is TRBJ2-3; without DNA, the TCRdb call of TRBD2 cannot be checked. The germline gives CDR1 SNHLY, CDR2 FYNNEI. The CDR3 spans 17 residues. CDR3 region: CASDEYTSGVSTDTQYF.

This chain joins TRBV21-1 and TRBJ2-5; TCRdb returns TRBD1, unconfirmable since there is no DNA. TRBV21-1 is a pseudogene segment. The CDR3 extends over 15 amino acids. The CDR3 loop is CASSKNRAGYETQYF.

This chain connects TRBV20-1 to TRBJ2-1; the D gene TCRdb calls, TRBD2, cannot be checked with no DNA. The CDR3 spans 15 residues. Germline assignment: CDR1 DFQATT and CDR2 SNEGSKA (reference sequence). The CDR3 loop reads CSASSGTSSYNEQFF.

V and J are TRBV4-2 and TRBJ2-7; TCRdb returns TRBD1, unconfirmable since there is no DNA. The CDR3 has 15 residues. The V gene's germline CDR1 is LGHNA and CDR2 YNFKEQ. CDR3 loop: CASSQDGGGLDEQYF.

V usage is TRBV28 and J usage is TRBJ2-7; TCRdb designates TRBD1, a call that cannot be tested without DNA. CDR1 and CDR2 from the germline V gene are MDHEN and SYDVKM. CDR3 length equals 12 residues. The CDR3 is CASSTTGYEQYF.

V gene TRBV28 combines with J gene TRBJ2-6. This CDR3 is 15 amino acids long. Germline V gene data show CDR1 as MDHEN and CDR2 as SYDVKM. CDR3 loop: CASSPRVPGANVLTF.

This chain's CDR3 is CASSFGQAPTGELFF. This chain uses TRBV12-3 or TRBV12-4 with TRBJ2-2; with no DNA, the TCRdb D assignment of TRBD1 cannot be verified. This CDR3 has 15 amino acids.

This chain joins TRBV3-1 and TRBJ2-1; TCRdb's D call of TRBD1 is untestable without DNA. The CDR3 loop spans 16 amino acids. CDR1 is LGHDT and CDR2 is YNNKEL in the germline V gene (reference sequence). CDR3 sequence reads: CASSQVDIGTDNEQFF.

The V and J genes are TRBV12-5 and TRBJ2-2; TCRdb calls TRBD1, which cannot be checked without DNA. Germline CDR1 and CDR2: LGHNT and FRNRAP. The CDR3 has 20 residues. The CDR3 sequence: CASGPRRDSSTWDETGELFF. The full variable domain, with the rest looked up from reference TRBV12-5 and TRBJ2-2, is DARVTQTPRHKVTEMGQEVTMRCQPILGHNTVFWYRQTMMQGLELLAYFRNRAPLDDSGMPKDRFSAEMPDATLATLKIQPSEPRDSAVYFCASGPRRDSSTWDETGELFFGEGSRLTVL.

The gene calls are TRBV21-1 and TRBJ1-1; the D gene TCRdb calls, TRBD1, cannot be checked with no DNA. TRBV21-1 is noted as a pseudogene. The CDR3 has 14 residues. The CDR3 reads CASSTGQGGTEAFF.

This chain joins TRBV7-3 and TRBJ2-1. CDR1 is SGHTA, CDR2 FQGTGA, per germline. CDR3 length: 15 amino acids. CDR3: CASSRSGGSYNEQFF.

This chain joins TRBV27 and TRBJ2-7; TCRdb names TRBD1, which stays unverified in the absence of DNA. The CDR3 covers 15 residues. Germline V lookup: CDR1 MNHEY, CDR2 SMNVEV (reference sequence). CDR3 residues: CASSSTGTGNYEQYF.

The chain links TRBV19 to TRBJ2-1; TCRdb's assignment of TRBD1 cannot be checked, as there is no DNA. The CDR3 extends over 15 amino acids. CDR1 is LNHDA, CDR2 SQIVND, per germline (reference sequence). CDR3: CASSIVQGSPNEQFF.

The chain recombines TRBV7-9 with TRBJ1-2. CDR3 length equals 13 residues. In germline, CDR1 is SEHNR, CDR2 FQNEAQ (reference sequence). The CDR3 sequence is CASSLTDYYGYTF.

J is TRBJ2-1 and V is TRBV4-3; TCRdb's D call of TRBD1 is untestable without DNA. This CDR3 region has 15 residues. Germline lookup yields CDR1 LGHNA and CDR2 YSLEER. CDR3 sequence: CASSQGTATGNEQFF.

V and J are TRBV27 and TRBJ2-7; without DNA, the TCRdb call of TRBD1 cannot be checked. The germline CDR1 and CDR2 sequences are MNHEY and SMNVEV (reference sequence). The CDR3 length is 13 residues. The CDR3 here is CASSLDRAYEQYF.